One sample yielded the 31 T cell receptor beta chains listed below, sequenced in a study of control samples from healthy donors and cancer patients. Assay used: immunoSEQ multiplex PCR; TCRdb lists only in-frame clones, some missing. Among under 100,000 clones listed, 93% were seen once. What was sequenced was blood. The receptor source for this set is a woman in her thirties in good health.

The chain combines TRBV14 with TRBJ2-1; 7 nucleotides align to TRBD2. The germline V gene has CDR1 SGHDN and CDR2 FVKESK. The CDR3 covers 16 residues. The ends lost 0 bases at V and 0 bases at J; junction bases unmatched: 2. CDR3 sequence (DNA): TGTGCCAGCAGCCAAGAACGGGGGGACTCCTACAATGAGCAGTTCTTC. Its protein product is CASSQERGDSYNEQFF.

The rearrangement joins TRBV6-6 to TRBJ1-1; a possible D gene is TRBD1 (6 bases). This CDR3 is built from 13 residues. Germline values: CDR1 MNHNY, CDR2 SVGAGI (reference sequence). Deletions cut 5 bases from V and 0 bases from J, with 7 bases between. CDR3 sequence reads: CASSTGMNTEAFF. CDR3 DNA: TGTGCCAGCAGTACAGGGATGAACACTGAAGCTTTCTTT.

The CDR3 spells CASGASAYGYTF. DNA of the CDR3: TGTGCCAGCGGGGCGAGTGCTTATGGCTACACCTTC. The chain joins TRBV6-6 to TRBJ1-2; D perhaps matches TRBD1 (5 bases). The germline CDR1 and CDR2 sequences are MNHNY and SVGAGI (reference sequence). The CDR3 contains 12 residues. V shed 8 bases and J shed 5 bases, with 12 bases lying between them.

This sequence joins TRBV18 and TRBJ2-1, with D perhaps matching TRBD2 (7 bases). V was cut by 4 bases and J by 4 bases, with 17 bases left in between. Germline CDR1 is KGHSH and CDR2 is LQKENI. CDR3 length: 16 amino acids. The DNA of the CDR3 is TGTGCCAGCTCACAGACGGGGGGCGGAGAGTACAATGAGCAGTTCTTC. Translation: CASSQTGGGEYNEQFF.

In its sample, this clone was seen once. The CDR3 DNA reads TGTGCCAGCAGCTACCGGGGGGTGAACACTGAAGCTTTCTTT. Translation gives CASSYRGVNTEAFF. This chain links TRBV11-2 with TRBJ1-1, with D possibly matching TRBD1 (5 bases). The CDR3 length is 14 residues. The germline V gene has CDR1 SGHAT and CDR2 FQNNGV. With 4 bases removed from V and 0 bases from J, the gap between germline ends came to 9 bases.

The chain uses TRBV10-3 and TRBJ1-5, with D tentatively TRBD1 (6 bases). Trimming removed 11 bases at V and 2 bases at J, with 16 bases between. The CDR3 is 14 amino acids. Germline CDR1 reads ENHRY; CDR2 reads SYGVKD. CDR3 amino acids: CAVAGVNGNQPQHF. CDR3 nucleotide sequence: TGTGCCGTCGCAGGGGTCAATGGCAATCAGCCCCAGCATTTT.

Here the CDR3 DNA reads TGCGCCAGCAGGCGGGACCCCAACTATCAGCCCCAGCATTTT. It translates to CASRRDPNYQPQHF. J is TRBJ1-5 and V is TRBV5-1; a possible D gene is TRBD1 (5 bases). The CDR3 sequence is 14 residues long. Germline V CDR1 and CDR2: SGHRS, YFSETQ. The V end lost 5 bases, the J end lost 5 bases, and 14 bases lay between the germline ends.

The rearrangement links TRBV7-9 to TRBJ2-5, with 8 bases that match TRBD2. CDR1 is SEHNR and CDR2 is FQNEAQ in the germline V gene (reference sequence). V dropped 4 bases and J dropped 5; count of bases not matched to a gene: 9. CDR3 length: 15 amino acids. This chain's CDR3 is CASSYLPGGDETQYF. The CDR3 DNA follows: TGTGCCAGCAGCTATCTCCCCGGGGGGGATGAGACCCAGTACTTC.

The chain joins TRBV28 to TRBJ2-3; 8 positions match TRBD2. J gave up 1 base and V 1 base, and 4 bases lay outside the gene matches. The CDR3 contains 16 residues. Germline V gene data show CDR1 as MDHEN and CDR2 as SYDVKM. The CDR3: CASSLFSGVRTDTQYF. CDR3 sequence (DNA): TGTGCCAGCAGTTTATTTAGCGGGGTCCGCACAGATACGCAGTATTTT.

As regards this clone: Relative to the germline gene, one junction end is altered; a read error may explain this. The rearrangement links TRBV25-1 to TRBJ2-1; TRBD1 agrees at 7 bases. CDR3 length: 11 residues. Germline V CDR1 and CDR2: MGHDK, SYGVNS. CDR3 protein: CASKIGQVEIF. The CDR3 DNA is TGTGCCAGCAAGATAGGACAGGTTGAGATCTTC.

The rearrangement uses TRBV5-1 and TRBJ1-1, with a weak D call TRBD1 (5 bases). V shed 2 bases and J shed 3 bases, with 11 bases lying between them. CDR3 length: 14 residues. The germline V gene has CDR1 SGHRS and CDR2 YFSETQ. The CDR3 loop reads CASSFQGGDTEAFF. As DNA, the CDR3 is TGCGCCAGCAGCTTCCAGGGAGGGGACACTGAAGCTTTCTTT.

The chain recombines TRBV24-1 with TRBJ2-1, with 8 positions matching TRBD1. This CDR3 contains 15 residues. Germline V gene sequence: CDR1 KGHDR, CDR2 SFDVKD. Trimming took 4 bases from V and 5 from J; bases not matched to a gene: 6. The CDR3: CATSDPGTGDNEQFF. The CDR3, as DNA: TGTGCCACCAGTGACCCCGGGACAGGAGACAATGAGCAGTTCTTC.

The V and J genes are TRBV7-9 and TRBJ1-2; D remains ambiguous. The CDR3 has 14 residues. V gave up 5 bases and J gave up 0 bases, with 10 bases separating them. Germline loops: CDR1 SEHNR, CDR2 FQNEAQ (reference sequence). CDR3 DNA sequence: TGTGCCAGCAGCAACGGGCCTGCTAACTATGGCTACACCTTC. Protein product: CASSNGPANYGYTF.

V usage is TRBV5-1 and J usage is TRBJ2-3; TRBD1 agrees at 8 bases. V lost 3 bases to trimming and J lost 4 bases; unmatched junction nucleotides: 10. CDR3 length equals 16 residues. The germline V gene encodes CDR1 SGHRS and CDR2 YFSETQ. CDR3 DNA: TGCGCCAGCAGCTCTGGACGTCCAGGGGGCGCAGATACGCAGTATTTT. Amino acids: CASSSGRPGGADTQYF.

This clone was observed once. A read error is likely, as this CDR3 ends without the conserved phenylalanine or tryptophan. The DNA is left out, because the CDR3 cannot be placed on it with certainty; the CDR3 is given as TCRdb lists it. The gene calls are TRBV19 and TRBJ1-1; the tabulated D call, TRBD1, remains unverified against the DNA. The CDR3 has 11 residues if both end residues are counted. Germline V gives CDR1 LNHDA, CDR2 SQIVND (reference sequence). The CDR3 reads CASSIGRKLSV.

This clone was observed a few times. The V call is TRBV19, the J call TRBJ1-6; no reliable D call. Trimming stripped 3 bases from V and 6 bases from J, with 3 bases between. This CDR3 has 12 amino acids. Germline V CDR1 and CDR2: LNHDA, SQIVND (reference sequence). The CDR3 coding sequence is TGTGCCAGTAGTATGGCTAATTCACCCCTCCACTTT. This translates into CASSMANSPLHF.

The DNA for the CDR3 is TGTGCCAGCAGCCGGCGGGAGCATGGCTACACCTTC. The encoded protein is CASSRREHGYTF. The V call is TRBV3-1 (or the pseudogene TRBV3-2), the J call TRBJ1-2; D unclear. The germline V gene encodes CDR1 LGHDT and CDR2 YNNKEL (reference sequence). Trimming removed 4 bases from V and 6 bases from J, with 9 bases in between. This CDR3 has 12 amino acids.

The chain couples TRBV5-1 to TRBJ1-1; D is possibly TRBD1 (6 bases). Germline V gene lookup returns CDR1 SGHRS and CDR2 YFSETQ. The CDR3 loop spans 16 amino acids. V lost 2 bases to trimming and J lost 5 bases, with 19 bases between them. CDR3 nucleotides: TGCGCCAGCAGCTTTGTACAGGGCTCGGTGGGAACTGAAGCTTTCTTT. As protein: CASSFVQGSVGTEAFF.

This clone was picked up one time. This chain uses TRBV12-3 or TRBV12-4 with TRBJ1-2; D call uncertain. The V end was cut by 3 bases, the J end by 8 bases, with 10 bases between. This CDR3 comprises 12 residues. CDR3 protein: CASSFDGAGYTF. DNA for the CDR3: TGTGCCAGCAGTTTTGACGGTGCCGGCTACACCTTC.

DNA for the CDR3: TGTGCCAGCTCACCAGGGGGTAGGGTGTACCGTCAGCCCCAGCATTTT. It yields the protein CASSPGGRVYRQPQHF. The chain carries TRBV18 and TRBJ1-5; tentatively, D is TRBD1 (5 bases). The V gene lost 2 bases and the J gene lost 6 bases, with 17 bases spanning the gap. The CDR3 has 16 residues. Looked up from germline, CDR1 is KGHSH and CDR2 is LQKENI.

J is TRBJ1-1 and V is TRBV15; the D is unclear. The CDR3 runs 16 residues. Trimming left V 0 bases short and J 0 bases short, with 11 bases between. Germline V gene sequence: CDR1 LNHNV, CDR2 YYDKDF (reference sequence). In DNA form, the CDR3 reads TGTGCCACCAGCAGAGATCTTTTTATCGTGAACACTGAAGCTTTCTTT. This encodes CATSRDLFIVNTEAFF. The whole variable domain, filled in from reference TRBV15 and TRBJ1-1, reads DAMVIQNPRYQVTQFGKPVTLSCSQTLNHNVMYWYQQKSSQAPKLLFHYYDKDFNNEADTPDNFQSRRPNTSFCFLDIRSPGLGDTAMYLCATSRDLFIVNTEAFFGQGTRLTVV.

The table lists this clone with a count of one. This chain connects TRBV2 to TRBJ1-5; a possible D gene is TRBD1 (6 bases). Germline CDR1 and CDR2: SNHLY and FYNNEI. The V end lost 2 bases, the J end lost 7 bases, and 15 bases lay between the germline ends. The CDR3 runs to 15 residues. CDR3 nucleotides: TGTGCCAGCAGTGAATCGAGTTCGGGGGGCCAGCCCCAGCATTTT. Its protein is CASSESSSGGQPQHF.

Details on this clone: The conserved closing phenylalanine or tryptophan is absent in this CDR3, likely reflecting a read error. No DNA is shown, since the ends of the CDR3 on it are uncertain; the CDR3 is the one TCRdb lists. V usage is TRBV23-1 and J usage is TRBJ2-4; TRBD1 is the table's D call and was not checked against the DNA. TRBV23-1 is identified as an open reading frame with a role that is uncertain. The CDR3 region is 15 residues in length, termini included. CDR3 amino acids: CASSQWEDRGPCNII.

The DNA of the CDR3 is TGTGCCAGCAGCCAAGACAGGGGGAATCCCCTCCACTTT. Residues: CASSQDRGNPLHF. V is TRBV3-1 (or the pseudogene TRBV3-2) and J is TRBJ1-6, with 7 nucleotides matching TRBD1. In germline, CDR1 is LGHDT, CDR2 YNNKEL (reference sequence). The CDR3 covers 13 residues. The ends lost 0 bases at V and 13 bases at J; junction bases unmatched: 3.

CDR3 loop: CASSYSGGAALHF. In nucleotides, the CDR3 is TGTGCCAGCAGTTACTCAGGGGGAGCAGCCCTCCACTTT. The chain combines TRBV6-5 with TRBJ1-6; D is perhaps TRBD1 (6 bases). The CDR3 length is 13 residues. Germline V gene data show CDR1 as MNHEY and CDR2 as SVGAGI. With 0 bases removed from V and 14 bases from J, the gap between germline ends came to 11 bases.

This chain connects TRBV7-3 to TRBJ2-1, with D uncertain. The ends were cut back, 6 bases at V and 1 base at J, with 16 bases in the middle. Germline CDR1 SGHTA, CDR2 FQGTGA. This CDR3 contains 16 residues. The CDR3 DNA sequence: TGTGCCAGCAGTCCGGGTCGGACGCATTCCTACAATGAGCAGTTCTTC. Translating it yields CASSPGRTHSYNEQFF.

V usage is TRBV15 and J usage is TRBJ1-2, with D perhaps matching TRBD1 (6 bases). V shed 4 bases and J shed 2 bases, with 23 bases lying between them. The CDR3 spans 18 residues. The germline CDR1 and CDR2 sequences are LNHNV and YYDKDF (reference sequence). The DNA for the CDR3 is TGTGCCACCAGCATTCGACAGGTCAAGACAGGTCCCAACTATGGCTACACCTTC. Its protein is CATSIRQVKTGPNYGYTF.

The chain joins TRBV16 to TRBJ1-5; the match to TRBD1 covers 7 bases. J gave up 5 bases and V 4 bases, and 11 bases lay outside the gene matches. The CDR3 extends over 16 amino acids. Germline V CDR1 and CDR2: KGHSY, FQNENV. The CDR3 sequence is CASSPGARQGDQPQHF. The CDR3, as DNA: TGTGCCAGCAGCCCTGGGGCTAGACAGGGCGATCAGCCCCAGCATTTT.

The V call is TRBV7-9, the J call TRBJ2-7, with TRBD1 identical over 9 bases. CDR1 is SEHNR, CDR2 FQNEAQ, per germline (reference sequence). The V gene end was trimmed by 5 bases and the J gene end by 0 bases; junction bases not matched to a gene: 14. The CDR3 is 18 amino acids. CDR3 nucleotides: TGTGCCAGCAGCCTGGGACAGGGCACCACAAGAGACTCCTACGAGCAGTACTTC. Its translation: CASSLGQGTTRDSYEQYF.

The chain is built from TRBV5-8 and TRBJ1-1, with no clear D. The V gene lost 1 base and the J gene lost 6 bases, with 13 bases spanning the gap. Germline-derived CDR1 and CDR2 are SGHTS and YDEGEE. CDR3 length: 14 amino acids. CDR3 sequence reads: CASSLLSGYPEAFF. The CDR3 DNA is TGTGCCAGCAGCTTGCTATCCGGGTACCCTGAAGCTTTCTTT.

This chain uses TRBV5-1 with TRBJ2-3, with 14 nucleotides matching TRBD2. This CDR3 has 19 residues. The trim removed 0 bases at V and 0 bases at J, leaving 6 bases unmatched. From germline, CDR1 is SGHRS and CDR2 YFSETQ. The CDR3 DNA is TGCGCCAGCAGCTTGGCCGGGACTAGCGGGAGTTCGAGCACAGATACGCAGTATTTT. Its protein is CASSLAGTSGSSSTDTQYF.